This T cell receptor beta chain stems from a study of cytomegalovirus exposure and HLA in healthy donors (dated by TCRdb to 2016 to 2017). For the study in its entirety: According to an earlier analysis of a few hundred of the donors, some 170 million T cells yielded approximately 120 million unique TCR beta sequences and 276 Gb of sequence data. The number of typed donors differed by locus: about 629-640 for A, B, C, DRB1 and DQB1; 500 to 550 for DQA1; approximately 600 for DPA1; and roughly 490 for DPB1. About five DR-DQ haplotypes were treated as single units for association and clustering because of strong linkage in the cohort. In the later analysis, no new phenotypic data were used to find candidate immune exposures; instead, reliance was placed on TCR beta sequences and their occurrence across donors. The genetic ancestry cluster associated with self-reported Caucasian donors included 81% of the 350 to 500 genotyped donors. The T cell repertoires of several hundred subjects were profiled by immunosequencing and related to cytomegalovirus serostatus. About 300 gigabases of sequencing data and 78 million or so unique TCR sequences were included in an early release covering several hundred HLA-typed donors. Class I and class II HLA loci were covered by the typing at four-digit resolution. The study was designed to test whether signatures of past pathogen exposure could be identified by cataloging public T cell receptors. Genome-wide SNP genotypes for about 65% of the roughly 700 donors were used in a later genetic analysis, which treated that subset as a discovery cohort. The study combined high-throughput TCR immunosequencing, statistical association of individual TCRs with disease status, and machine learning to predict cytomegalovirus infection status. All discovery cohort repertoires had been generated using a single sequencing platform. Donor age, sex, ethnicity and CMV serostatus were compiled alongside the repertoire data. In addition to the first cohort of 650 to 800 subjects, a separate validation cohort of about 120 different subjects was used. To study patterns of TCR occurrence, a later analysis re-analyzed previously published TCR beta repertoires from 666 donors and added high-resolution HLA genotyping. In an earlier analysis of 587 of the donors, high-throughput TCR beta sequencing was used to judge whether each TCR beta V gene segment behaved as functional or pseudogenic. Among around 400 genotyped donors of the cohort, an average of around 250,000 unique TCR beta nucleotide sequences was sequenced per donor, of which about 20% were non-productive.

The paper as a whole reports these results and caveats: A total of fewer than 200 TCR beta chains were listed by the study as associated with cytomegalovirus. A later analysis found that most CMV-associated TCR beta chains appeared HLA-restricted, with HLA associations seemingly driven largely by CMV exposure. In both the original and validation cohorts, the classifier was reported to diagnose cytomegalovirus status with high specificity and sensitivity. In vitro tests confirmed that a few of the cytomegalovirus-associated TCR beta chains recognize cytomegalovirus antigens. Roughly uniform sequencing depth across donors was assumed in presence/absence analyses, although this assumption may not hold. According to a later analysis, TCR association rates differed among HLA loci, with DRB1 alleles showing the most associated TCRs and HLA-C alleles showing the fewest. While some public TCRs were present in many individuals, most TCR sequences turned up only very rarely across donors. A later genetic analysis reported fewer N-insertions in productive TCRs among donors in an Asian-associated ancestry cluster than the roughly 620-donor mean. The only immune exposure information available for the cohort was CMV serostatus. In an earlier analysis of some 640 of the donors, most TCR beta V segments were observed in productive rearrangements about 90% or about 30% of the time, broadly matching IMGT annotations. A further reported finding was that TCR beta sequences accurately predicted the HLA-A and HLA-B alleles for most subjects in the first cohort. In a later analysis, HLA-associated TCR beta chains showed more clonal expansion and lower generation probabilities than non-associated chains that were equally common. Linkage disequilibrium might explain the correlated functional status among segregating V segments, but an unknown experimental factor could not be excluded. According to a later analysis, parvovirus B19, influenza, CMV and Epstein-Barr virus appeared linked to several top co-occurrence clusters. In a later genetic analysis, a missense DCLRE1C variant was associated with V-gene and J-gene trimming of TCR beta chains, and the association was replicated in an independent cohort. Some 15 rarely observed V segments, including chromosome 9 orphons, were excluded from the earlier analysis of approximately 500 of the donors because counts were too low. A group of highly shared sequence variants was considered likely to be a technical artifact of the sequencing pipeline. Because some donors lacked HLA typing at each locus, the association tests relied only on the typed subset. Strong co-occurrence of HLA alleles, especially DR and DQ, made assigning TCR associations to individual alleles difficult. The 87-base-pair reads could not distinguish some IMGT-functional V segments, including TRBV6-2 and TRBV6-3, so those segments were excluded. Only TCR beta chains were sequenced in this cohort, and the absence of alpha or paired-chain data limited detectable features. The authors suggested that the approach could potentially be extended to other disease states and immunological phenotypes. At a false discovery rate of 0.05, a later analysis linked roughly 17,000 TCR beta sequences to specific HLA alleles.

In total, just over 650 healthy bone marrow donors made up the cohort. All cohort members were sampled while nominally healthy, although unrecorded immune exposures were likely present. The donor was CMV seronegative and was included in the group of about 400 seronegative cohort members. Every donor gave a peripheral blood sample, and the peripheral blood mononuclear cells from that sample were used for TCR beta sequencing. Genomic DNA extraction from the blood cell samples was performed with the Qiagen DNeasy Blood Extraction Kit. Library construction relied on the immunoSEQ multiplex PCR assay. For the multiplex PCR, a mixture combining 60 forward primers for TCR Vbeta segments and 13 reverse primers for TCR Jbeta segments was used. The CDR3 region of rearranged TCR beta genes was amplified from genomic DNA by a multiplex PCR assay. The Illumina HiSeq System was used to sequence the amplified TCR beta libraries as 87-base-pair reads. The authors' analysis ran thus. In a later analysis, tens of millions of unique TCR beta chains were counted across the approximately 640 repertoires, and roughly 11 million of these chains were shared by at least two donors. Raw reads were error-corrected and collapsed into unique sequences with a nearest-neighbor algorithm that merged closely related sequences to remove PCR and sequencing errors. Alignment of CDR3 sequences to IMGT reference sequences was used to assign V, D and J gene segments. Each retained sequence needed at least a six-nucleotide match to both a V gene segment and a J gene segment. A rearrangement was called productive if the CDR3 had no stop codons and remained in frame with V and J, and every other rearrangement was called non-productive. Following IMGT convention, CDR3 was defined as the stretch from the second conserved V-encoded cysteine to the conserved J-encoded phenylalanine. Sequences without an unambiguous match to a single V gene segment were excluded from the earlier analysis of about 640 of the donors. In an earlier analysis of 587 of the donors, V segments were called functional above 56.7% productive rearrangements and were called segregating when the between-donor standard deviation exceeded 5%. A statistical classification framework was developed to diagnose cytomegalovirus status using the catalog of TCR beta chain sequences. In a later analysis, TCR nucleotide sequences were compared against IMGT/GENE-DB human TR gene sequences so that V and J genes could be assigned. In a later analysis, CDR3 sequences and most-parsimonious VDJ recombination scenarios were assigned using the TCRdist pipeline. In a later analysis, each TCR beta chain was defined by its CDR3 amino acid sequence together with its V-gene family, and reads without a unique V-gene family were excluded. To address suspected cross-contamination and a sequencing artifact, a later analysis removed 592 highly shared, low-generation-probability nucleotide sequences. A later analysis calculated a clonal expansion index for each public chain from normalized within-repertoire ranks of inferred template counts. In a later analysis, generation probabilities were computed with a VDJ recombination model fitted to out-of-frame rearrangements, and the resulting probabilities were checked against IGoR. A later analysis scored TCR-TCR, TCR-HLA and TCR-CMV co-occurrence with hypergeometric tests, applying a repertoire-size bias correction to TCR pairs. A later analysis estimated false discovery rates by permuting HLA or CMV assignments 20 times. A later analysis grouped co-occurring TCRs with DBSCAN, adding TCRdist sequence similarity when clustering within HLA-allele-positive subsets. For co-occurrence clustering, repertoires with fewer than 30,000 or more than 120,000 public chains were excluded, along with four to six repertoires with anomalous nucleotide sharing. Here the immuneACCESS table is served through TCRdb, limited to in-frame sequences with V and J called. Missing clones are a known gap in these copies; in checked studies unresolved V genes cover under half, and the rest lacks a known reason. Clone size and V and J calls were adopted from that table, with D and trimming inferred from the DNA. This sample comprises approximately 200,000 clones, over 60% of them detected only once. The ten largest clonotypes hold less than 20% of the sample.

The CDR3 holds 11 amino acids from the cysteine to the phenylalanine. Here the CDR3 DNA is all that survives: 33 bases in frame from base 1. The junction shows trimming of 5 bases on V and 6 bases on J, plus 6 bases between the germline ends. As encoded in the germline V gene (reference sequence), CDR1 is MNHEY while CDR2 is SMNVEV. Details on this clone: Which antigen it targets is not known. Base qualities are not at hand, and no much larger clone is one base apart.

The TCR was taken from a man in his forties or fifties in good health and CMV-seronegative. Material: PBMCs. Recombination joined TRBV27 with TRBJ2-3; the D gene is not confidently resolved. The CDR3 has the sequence CASSPRDTQYF. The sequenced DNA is TGTGCCAGCAGTCCCCGGGATACGCAGTATTTT.